This T cell receptor beta chain is drawn from a study of T cell responses to AZD1222 COVID-19 vaccine. The protocol was immunoSEQ multiplex PCR, while the TCRdb copy is restricted to in-frame clones and leaves out a portion. The sample has hundreds of thousands of clones, around 93% seen once. Germline lookup yields CDR1 MDHEN and CDR2 SYDVKM. Trimming left V 1 base short and J 6 bases short, with 15 bases between. This CDR3 comprises 15 residues. On this clone itself: The antigen remains undetermined.

Overall study results and limits: Unmutated variant regions are reportedly the target of nearly half of TCRs that are spike-specific. When two AZD1222 doses had been given, Spike-specific TCR breadth and depth rose.

The V gene is TRBV28, the J gene TRBJ1-2; D is ambiguous. The source material was peripheral blood, sampled on day 0 of MenACWY control vaccination. This receptor was identified in an adult in good health. Here the CDR3 DNA reads TGTGCCAGCAGTTTATATGGCTCACGCGGCGATGGCTACACCTTC. This encodes CASSLYGSRGDGYTF.